A single T cell receptor (beta chain) is shown here with its context. Its antigen is undetermined. This sample is part of a study of shared clonotypes between healthy human individuals. Study context: Each donor's CD8 memory used one plate, CD8 naive two, each CD4 subset three.

General study results and limits: Clonotype sharing among the donors was expected to vary with sequencing depth.

Replicate PCRs for sorted subsets used approximately 190 ng DNA; this equaled about 30,000 T cell genomes. The protocol was immunoSEQ multiplex PCR, while the TCRdb copy is restricted to in-frame clones and leaves out a portion. Of around 940,000 clones in the sample, about 80% were seen once. Germline V gene data show CDR1 as SNHLY and CDR2 as FYNNEI. This CDR3 contains 13 residues. Trimming cost V 6 bases and J 7 bases; bases outside gene matches: 4. Specimen: memory CD4+ T cells sorted from blood. The subset is: CD45RA-negative fraction. This clonotype was sampled from a man younger than 35 in good health. The J gene is TRBJ1-4, the V gene TRBV2; 8 nucleotides line up with TRBD1. The CDR3 region has the DNA TGTGCCAGCAGGGACAGGGAGGGTGAAAAACTGTTTTTT. Translating gives CASRDREGEKLFF.